This T cell receptor (beta chain) is drawn from a study of T cell responses to AZD1222 COVID-19 vaccine (dated by TCRdb to about 2021). Regarding the study in general: AZD1222 recipients with second doses at about 4 weeks or about 12 weeks were pooled, because spike-specific TCR depth and breadth did not differ between schedules. TCR sequencing covered more than 230 trial participants: 200 to 210 given two doses of AZD1222 and approximately 25 given two doses of MenACWY control vaccine. Trial participants were enrolled by age into 18-55, 56-69 and 70-plus year subgroups, with approximately 160, 26 and 62 TCR-sequenced participants respectively. What the work shows at the level of the full study, not this receptor alone: Participants were mostly white British and included more females than males, and it was suggested by the authors that clonal diversity may have been underestimated. The 56-69-year group was small, and its depth increase did not reach significance, likely because of low power. A significant rise in spike-specific TCR breadth and depth was observed after two AZD1222 doses relative to day 0 and relative to MenACWY recipients. The whole spike protein was spanned by vaccine-associated CD4 TCRs, and dominant responses were seen in regions 160-218 and 743-854. Only six or seven AZD1222 recipients were SARS-CoV-2 seropositive at baseline, limiting conclusions about previously exposed vaccinees. Nearly half of unique spike-specific TCRs reportedly recognized epitopes outside regions mutated in the B.1.351 and B.1.1.7 variants. No day 14 peak-response samples were available, so repertoires were characterized only after the peak T cell response.

Inclusive of the bounding cysteine and phenylalanine, the CDR3 is 14 residues long. Of all the DNA, just the CDR3 is kept, 42 bases in frame from base 1. Here V drops 4 bases and J drops 6 bases, and the junction holds 4 bases not matched to any gene. CDR1 and CDR2, looked up from the germline V gene, are SGHTA and FQGNSA. The label giving this sample's time point can be read as: baseline before first vaccination. Vaccinee samples were obtained from the UK trials COV001 and COV002, which included a single-blind randomized controlled phase 2/3 trial of AZD1222 (ChAdOx1 nCoV-19) in healthy adults. For TCRbeta chain sequencing, PBMC samples were collected from trial participants at day 0 and at day 28 after the second dose. With regard to this clone: The antigen this receptor binds is unknown. No clone much larger than this one lies a single base away; base qualities are absent.

The CDR3 regions of human TCRbeta chains were subjected to immunosequencing. The original pipeline was this. TCRs in the repertoires were matched against a reference library of SARS-CoV-2-specific TCRs that had been generated with the MIRA antigen-specificity platform. Breadth was defined as the fraction of unique TCRs that were SARS-CoV-2-associated, and depth was defined as the fraction of total T cells that were SARS-CoV-2-associated. Using the MIRA data, each spike-specific TCR was assigned both to the spike region to which the TCR was reactive and to a CD4 or CD8 class. Log10-transformed breadth and depth values were compared by one-way ANOVA with Sidak's multiple comparisons tests. Entries here come from immuneACCESS through TCRdb and include only in-frame sequences with V and J called. Some clones fail to appear in such tables; in the studies checked, an unresolved V gene covers under half of the shortfall, and the cause of the remainder is unknown. That table supplies the V and J calls and clone size; D and trimming were determined from the DNA. Within this sample are 100,000 to 150,000 clones, with 92% of them counted one time only. 13% to 15% of the sample is held by the ten biggest clonotypes.

The sample consisted of peripheral blood, taken on day 0 of AZD1222 vaccination. This receptor was identified in an adult in good health. The rearranged segments are TRBV7-2 and TRBJ1-1; 11 junctional bases match TRBD1. The CDR3 amino acid sequence is: CASSWGQGVSEAFF. The sequence in DNA is TGTGCCAGCAGCTGGGGACAGGGGGTTTCTGAAGCTTTCTTT.